These T cell receptor beta chains were read from a single sample in a study of T-cell reconstitution after alpha-beta-depleted transplantation in children. TCRdb re-called the PCR reads through MiXCR, storing one row per CDR3 protein. The table has over 550,000 distinct CDR3 sequences, approximately 10% seen once; the top ten hold 4% to 5%. The specimen was PBMCs from the stem cell graft donor, collected from the stem cell graft. The receptors derive from a human donor who donated a stem cell graft to a child with acute myeloid leukemia. CDR3s include the opening cysteine and the closing phenylalanine or tryptophan. The order of the fields is D gene, V gene, J gene, clone size, CDR3 protein, CDR3 DNA. The D gene is left open where the match is weak. Clone sizes are given selectively: once, few, many, or a class where the clone is expanded.

>TRBD1|TRBV29-1|TRBJ2-3|many
CSVEQLSGQGKADTQYF
TGCAGCGTTGAGCAGTTGTCAGGACAGGGGAAGGCAGATACGCAGTATTTT
>.|TRBV21-1|TRBJ2-5|few
CASSKVTERETQYF
TGTGCCAGCAGCAAAGTCACGGAAAGAGAGACCCAGTACTTC
>.|TRBV12-5|TRBJ2-1|.
CASGEDPGLAYNEQFF
TGTGCTAGTGGCGAAGACCCGGGACTGGCTTACAATGAGCAGTTCTTC
>.|TRBV20-1|TRBJ1-3|.
CSARAGQGGNTIYF
TGCAGTGCTAGAGCGGGGCAAGGTGGAAACACCATATATTTT
>.|TRBV30|TRBJ1-1|.
CAWSVPAGRAFF
TGTGCCTGGAGTGTACCTGCAGGCCGAGCTTTCTTT
>.|TRBV29-1|TRBJ1-1|.
CSVEQNTEAFF
TGCAGCGTTGAACAGAACACTGAAGCTTTCTTT
>.|TRBV20-1|TRBJ1-2|.
CSARGFVVANYGYTF
TGCAGTGCTAGAGGGTTCGTCGTAGCTAACTATGGCTACACCTTC
>.|TRBV21-1|TRBJ2-3|few
CASSKASTSGSPDTQYF
TGTGCCAGCAGCAAAGCGTCAACTAGCGGGAGTCCAGATACGCAGTATTTT
>.|TRBV6-1|TRBJ1-6|.
CASSRRPESSYNSPLHF
TGTGCCAGCAGTCGCCGGCCGGAGAGCTCCTATAATTCACCCCTCCACTTT
>.|TRBV6-2/TRBV6-3|TRBJ1-1|few
CASSPRGEAEAFF
TGTGCCAGCAGTCCCCGGGGGGAGGCTGAAGCTTTCTTT
>.|TRBV7-7|TRBJ2-3|.
CASSLTTAVTDTQYF
TGTGCTAGCAGCTTAACCACGGCCGTAACAGATACGCAGTATTTT
>.|TRBV3-1|TRBJ2-1|.
CASSQLQGPYNEQFF
TGTGCCAGCAGCCAGCTACAGGGTCCCTACAATGAGCAGTTCTTC
>TRBD1|TRBV29-1|TRBJ2-7|many
CSAQGGTGLYEQYF
TGCAGCGCCCAAGGCGGGACAGGTCTCTACGAGCAGTACTTC
>TRBD1|TRBV18|TRBJ2-4|.
CASSPPGQGYAQYF
TGTGCCAGCTCACCACCGGGACAGGGGTACGCTCAGTACTTC
>TRBD2|TRBV20-1|TRBJ2-7|few
CSANRDYSLSEQYF
TGCAGTGCTAACCGGGACTATAGTCTCTCCGAGCAGTACTTC
>.|TRBV29-1|TRBJ1-1|many
CSVGQVEAFF
TGCAGCGTTGGTCAGGTTGAAGCTTTCTTT
>.|TRBV27|TRBJ2-7|.
CASNDRNRPYEQYF
TGTGCCAGCAACGACAGAAATAGGCCCTACGAGCAGTACTTC
>TRBD2|TRBV9|TRBJ2-1|.
CASSASSGRADEQFF
TGTGCCAGCAGCGCCTCTAGCGGGAGGGCCGATGAGCAGTTCTTC
>TRBD1|TRBV28|TRBJ2-1|few
CASSFNPQGWNEQFF
TGTGCCAGCAGTTTCAACCCACAGGGGTGGAATGAGCAGTTCTTC
>.|TRBV10-3|TRBJ2-1|few
CAIGRERGLNEQFF
TGTGCCATCGGGAGGGAAAGGGGGCTTAATGAGCAGTTCTTC
>.|TRBV6-5|TRBJ2-1|many
CASRQGDEQFF
TGTGCCAGCAGACAGGGTGATGAGCAGTTCTTC
>TRBD2|TRBV2|TRBJ2-2|.
CASSERSSGRVGELFF
TGTGCCAGCAGTGAAAGGTCTAGCGGGAGAGTCGGGGAGCTGTTTTTT
>.|TRBV3-1|TRBJ1-1|.
CASSRPGGVGSTEAFF
TGTGCCAGCAGCAGGCCGGGCGGCGTGGGAAGCACTGAAGCTTTCTTT
>.|TRBV6-5|TRBJ1-1|many
CASSWASTDTEAFF
TGTGCCAGCAGTTGGGCTTCGACGGACACTGAAGCTTTCTTT
>.|TRBV5-1|TRBJ2-7|.
CASSLGGSGQLYEQYF
TGCGCCAGCAGCTTGGGGGGAAGTGGACAACTTTACGAGCAGTACTTC
>.|TRBV20-1|TRBJ1-5|few
CSVIVPGQPQHF
TGCAGTGTTATTGTACCGGGTCAGCCCCAGCATTTT
>.|TRBV4-2|TRBJ2-1|.
CASSQVAGVIYNEQFF
TGTGCCAGCAGCCAAGTCGCGGGCGTCATCTACAATGAGCAGTTCTTC
>.|TRBV12-3/TRBV12-4|TRBJ1-5|.
CASTGKAQPQHF
TGTGCCAGCACCGGTAAAGCCCAGCCCCAGCATTTT
>.|TRBV24-1|TRBJ2-1|many
CATSDLQPAGSNEQFF
TGTGCCACCAGTGATTTGCAACCAGCGGGTAGCAATGAGCAGTTCTTC
>.|TRBV5-6|TRBJ2-1|many
CASSWGSQGYVNEQFF
TGTGCCAGCAGCTGGGGATCACAAGGTTACGTAAATGAGCAGTTCTTC
>.|TRBV9|TRBJ2-3|few
CASTREGPEVTQYF
TGTGCCAGCACCCGTGAGGGCCCCGAGGTTACGCAGTATTTT
>.|TRBV30|TRBJ2-1|many
CAWGLANYNEQFF
TGTGCCTGGGGCCTAGCGAATTACAATGAGCAGTTCTTC
>.|TRBV6-2/TRBV6-3|TRBJ2-2|few
CASKPGPANTGELFF
TGTGCCAGCAAACCGGGACCCGCGAACACCGGGGAGCTGTTTTTT
>.|TRBV5-1|TRBJ2-1|.
CASQGADLTNEQFF
TGCGCCTCTCAAGGGGCAGACCTTACAAATGAGCAGTTCTTC
>.|TRBV9|TRBJ2-2|.
CASSVPPQAVTGELFF
TGTGCCAGCAGCGTACCCCCCCAGGCAGTCACCGGGGAGCTGTTTTTT
>TRBD2|TRBV12-3/TRBV12-4|TRBJ2-1|.
CASRMGREGQDEQFF
TGTGCCAGCAGGATGGGGCGGGAGGGCCAAGATGAGCAGTTCTTC
>TRBD2|TRBV15|TRBJ2-7|few
CATSRAHVGLAGSYEQYF
TGTGCCACCAGCAGAGCCCATGTGGGACTAGCGGGGTCCTACGAGCAGTACTTC
>.|TRBV29-1|TRBJ2-7|.
CSALGGRGNEQYF
TGCAGCGCCCTGGGGGGAAGGGGAAACGAGCAGTACTTC
>TRBD1|TRBV6-1|TRBJ1-2|.
CASSRTGNSIGYTF
TGTGCCAGCAGTCGGACAGGGAACTCTATAGGCTACACCTTC
>.|TRBV20-1|TRBJ2-2|many
CSASRGELFF
TGCAGTGCTTCTCGCGGGGAGCTGTTTTTT
>TRBD1|TRBV2|TRBJ1-5|few
CASMLRQGSNQPQHF
TGTGCCAGTATGCTACGACAGGGGAGCAATCAGCCCCAGCATTTT
>TRBD2|TRBV6-2/TRBV6-3|TRBJ2-1|few
CASNHGTSGRAVLFF
TGTGCCAGCAATCACGGGACTAGCGGGAGGGCCGTTCTGTTCTTC
>.|TRBV6-2/TRBV6-3|TRBJ2-3|.
CATLRGSPDTQYF
TGTGCCACCCTCAGGGGTAGCCCAGATACGCAGTATTTT
>.|TRBV14|TRBJ1-2|.
CASSQGGGFYGYTF
TGTGCCAGCAGCCAGGGGGGGGGGTTCTATGGCTACACCTTC
>.|TRBV30|TRBJ1-2|few
CAWTRGAIGYTF
TGTGCCTGGACCCGGGGGGCAATTGGCTACACCTTC
>TRBD2|TRBV27|TRBJ2-7|many
CASSELAGRYEQYF
TGTGCCAGCAGTGAACTAGCGGGCCGCTACGAGCAGTACTTC
>.|TRBV30|TRBJ2-3|few
CAWSVLEGTDTQYF
TGTGCCTGGAGTGTACTGGAGGGCACAGATACGCAGTATTTT
>TRBD1|TRBV13|TRBJ1-6|.
CASSLASTGGYNSPLHF
TGTGCCAGCAGCTTAGCCTCGACAGGGGGCTATAATTCACCCCTCCACTTT
>.|TRBV19|TRBJ2-7|many
CASSTIHLSTYEQYF
TGTGCCAGTAGTACCATCCACCTATCAACCTACGAGCAGTACTTC
>TRBD2|TRBV6-2/TRBV6-3|TRBJ2-3|many
CASSYSAGSGTSGPYLPDTQYF
TGTGCCAGCAGTTACTCGGCAGGGTCCGGGACTAGCGGGCCTTACCTCCCAGATACGCAGTATTTT
>TRBD1|TRBV10-3|TRBJ2-7|many
CAILPGQGTYEQYF
TGTGCCATCCTGCCGGGACAGGGGACCTACGAGCAGTACTTC
>.|TRBV7-6|TRBJ2-7|few
CASSLEDSIVHEQYF
TGTGCCAGCAGCTTAGAGGACAGTATCGTCCACGAGCAGTACTTC
>.|TRBV4-3|TRBJ2-5|.
CASSQDTAGRETQYF
TGCGCCAGCAGCCAAGATACGGCAGGGAGAGAGACCCAGTACTTC
>.|TRBV7-9|TRBJ1-2|.
CASSVDRNYGYTF
TGTGCCAGCAGCGTTGACAGGAACTATGGCTACACCTTC
>TRBD1|TRBV5-1|TRBJ2-5|.
CASSSGRDRIETQYF
TGCGCCAGCAGCTCCGGCCGGGACAGAATAGAGACCCAGTACTTC
>.|TRBV10-3|TRBJ2-6|many
CAIRGMSGANVLTF
TGTGCCATCAGGGGGATGTCTGGGGCCAACGTCCTGACTTTC
>.|TRBV5-1|TRBJ1-1|few
CASSPPQLTEAFF
TGCGCCAGCAGCCCCCCCCAATTAACTGAAGCTTTCTTT
>TRBD1|TRBV20-1|TRBJ1-4|few
CSVNRGDEKLFF
TGCAGTGTTAACAGGGGTGACGAAAAACTGTTTTTT
>TRBD2|TRBV29-1|TRBJ2-3|.
CSVPGLARITQYF
TGCAGCGTCCCGGGACTAGCGAGAATTACGCAGTATTTT